This T cell receptor (beta chain) was retrieved from a study of cytomegalovirus exposure and HLA in healthy donors (dated by TCRdb to about 2017). For the study in its entirety: In an earlier analysis of around 540 of the donors, around 290 Gb of sequence data and 90 million to 120 million unique TCR beta sequences from about 179 million T cells were reported. The later analysis used no new phenotypic data to find candidate immune exposures, relying instead on TCR beta sequences and their occurrence across donors. Across 398 genotyped donors of the cohort, an average of about 220,000 unique TCR beta nucleotide sequences per donor were sequenced, and around 19% of those sequences were non-productive. Donor age, sex, ethnicity and CMV serostatus were compiled alongside the repertoire data. Besides the first cohort of roughly 640 subjects, a separate validation cohort made up of 120 or so different subjects was used. A few DR-DQ haplotypes were handled as single units for association and clustering because linkage in the cohort was strong. Of the approximately 400 genotyped donors, approximately 80% fell in the genetic ancestry cluster associated with self-reported Caucasian donors. In a later genetic analysis, genome-wide SNP genotypes for about 55% of the roughly 700 donors were used, and that subset was treated as a discovery cohort. In a later analysis, previously published TCR beta repertoires from hundreds of donors were re-analyzed and high-resolution HLA genotyping was added so that TCR occurrence patterns could be studied. The study aimed to test whether signatures of past pathogen exposure could be identified by cataloging public T cell receptors. Approximately 310 gigabases of sequencing data and approximately 85 million unique TCR sequences were included in an early release covering 550 to 650 HLA-typed donors. The number of typed donors differed by locus: about 620-640 for A, B, C, DRB1 and DQB1; 500 to 550 for DQA1; fewer than 610 for DPA1; and about 450 for DPB1. HLA typing covered class I and class II loci at four-digit resolution. Every repertoire in the discovery cohort had been generated on one and the same sequencing platform. The study profiled the T cell repertoires of hundreds of subjects by immunosequencing and related them to cytomegalovirus serostatus. In an earlier analysis of 587 of the donors, high-throughput TCR beta sequencing was used to judge whether each TCR beta V gene segment behaved as functional or pseudogenic. To predict cytomegalovirus infection status, the study combined high-throughput TCR immunosequencing, statistical association of individual TCRs with disease status, and machine learning.

Library prep was done by the immunoSEQ multiplex PCR assay. The multiplex PCR relied on a mix of 60 forward primers for TCR Vbeta segments and 13 reverse primers for TCR Jbeta segments. The CDR3 region of rearranged TCR beta genes was amplified from genomic DNA with a multiplex PCR assay. The amplified TCR beta libraries were sequenced on the Illumina HiSeq System as 87-base-pair reads. Regarding the original processing steps: Across the 700 or so repertoires, a later analysis counted roughly 77 million unique TCR beta chains, roughly 11 million of which were shared by at least two donors. Raw reads were error-corrected and collapsed into unique sequences by a nearest-neighbor algorithm in which closely related sequences were merged to remove PCR and sequencing errors. V, D and J gene segments were assigned by aligning CDR3 sequences to IMGT reference sequences. For a sequence to be retained, at least a six-nucleotide match to both a V gene segment and a J gene segment was required. A rearrangement counted as productive if the CDR3 had no stop codons and remained in frame with V and J, and every other rearrangement counted as non-productive. Following IMGT convention, CDR3 was defined as the stretch from the second conserved V-encoded cysteine up to the conserved J-encoded phenylalanine. Sequences without an unambiguous match to a single V gene segment were excluded from the earlier analysis of 500 to 700 of the donors. In an earlier analysis of more than 500 of the donors, a V segment was called functional when productive rearrangements were above 56.7%, and segregating when the standard deviation between donors exceeded 5%. A statistical classification framework was built to diagnose cytomegalovirus status from the catalog of TCR beta chain sequences. In a later analysis, V and J genes were assigned by comparing TCR nucleotide sequences against IMGT/GENE-DB human TR gene sequences. Using the TCRdist pipeline, a later analysis assigned CDR3 sequences along with most-parsimonious VDJ recombination scenarios. A later analysis defined each TCR beta chain by its CDR3 amino acid sequence plus V-gene family, and excluded reads lacking a unique V-gene family. As a way to deal with suspected cross-contamination and a sequencing artifact, a later analysis dropped roughly 620 nucleotide sequences that were highly shared and had low generation probability. In a later analysis, a clonal expansion index for each public chain was calculated from normalized within-repertoire ranks of inferred template counts. In a later analysis, generation probabilities were computed with a VDJ recombination model fitted to out-of-frame rearrangements, and the resulting probabilities were checked against IGoR. In a later analysis, TCR-TCR, TCR-HLA and TCR-CMV co-occurrence was scored with hypergeometric tests, and a repertoire-size bias correction was applied to TCR pairs. To estimate false discovery rates, a later analysis permuted the HLA or CMV assignments 20 times. In a later analysis, co-occurring TCRs were grouped with DBSCAN, and TCRdist sequence similarity was added when clustering was performed within HLA-allele-positive subsets. Co-occurrence clustering excluded repertoires with fewer than 30,000 or more than 120,000 public chains, plus five with anomalous nucleotide sharing. TCRdb stores this immuneACCESS table with in-frame sequences only. Part of the clones is absent; in the studies checked, under half of the shortfall reflects unresolved V genes, and no reason is known for the rest. That table furnishes V, J and clone size, whereas the DNA furnished D and trimming. This sample is represented by 85,000 to 100,000 clones; about 82% of them were singletons. Of the sample, 6% to 9.5% is held by the ten largest clones.

The cohort comprised fewer than 750 healthy bone marrow donors. All cohort members were sampled while nominally healthy, although unrecorded immune exposures were likely present. The donor tested CMV seronegative, placing the donor among the 300 to 400 seronegative members of the cohort. Each donor provided a peripheral blood sample, and peripheral blood mononuclear cells were used for TCR beta sequencing. The Qiagen DNeasy Blood Extraction Kit was used to extract genomic DNA from the blood cell samples. Findings and caveats that apply to the study as a whole: Only TCR beta chains were sequenced in this cohort, and the absence of alpha or paired-chain data limited detectable features. Correlated functional status among segregating V segments might be attributable to linkage disequilibrium, but an unknown experimental factor could not be ruled out. The authors suggested that the approach could potentially be generalized to other disease states and immunological phenotypes. The presence/absence analyses assumed that sequencing depth was roughly uniform across donors, and that assumption may not be true. Compared with equally common non-associated chains, HLA-associated TCR beta chains in a later analysis were more clonally expanded and had lower generation probabilities. Because HLA typing was missing for some donors at each locus, association tests included only the typed subset. A group of highly shared sequence variants was considered likely to be a technical artifact of the sequencing pipeline. A later analysis found that most CMV-associated TCR beta chains appeared HLA-restricted, with HLA associations seemingly driven largely by CMV exposure. The study listed 164 TCR beta chains as associated with cytomegalovirus. In vitro tests confirmed that a few of the cytomegalovirus-associated TCR beta chains recognize cytomegalovirus antigens. Because the 87-base-pair reads could not distinguish some IMGT-functional V segments, including TRBV6-2 and TRBV6-3, those segments were excluded. Cytomegalovirus status was reported to be diagnosed by the classifier with high specificity and sensitivity in both the original and validation cohorts. A later analysis reported that several top co-occurrence clusters appeared linked to parvovirus B19, influenza, CMV and Epstein-Barr virus. According to a later genetic analysis, donors in an Asian-associated ancestry cluster had fewer N-insertions in productive TCRs than the approximately 650-donor mean. While some public TCRs were present in many individuals, most TCR sequences turned up only very rarely across donors. When HLA alleles, especially DR and DQ, strongly co-occurred, TCR associations were difficult to assign to individual alleles. In an earlier analysis of 587 of the donors, most TCR beta V segments were observed in productive rearrangements about 87% or about 30% of the time, broadly matching IMGT annotations. At a false discovery rate of 0.05, a later analysis linked some 18,000 TCR beta sequences to specific HLA alleles. In a later analysis, the rate of TCR association differed among HLA loci, with DRB1 alleles having the most associated TCRs and HLA-C alleles having the fewest. V-gene and J-gene trimming of TCR beta chains was associated with a missense DCLRE1C variant in a later genetic analysis, and the association was replicated in an independent cohort. For the cohort, immune exposure information was limited to CMV serostatus. A further reported finding was that TCR beta sequences accurately predicted the HLA-A and HLA-B alleles for most subjects in the first cohort. Because counts were too low, seventeen rarely observed V segments, including chromosome 9 orphons, were excluded from the earlier analysis of about 500 of the donors.

This clone has just one count. Its specific antigen is unknown. Base qualities are missing; no much larger clone stands one base away. Per the germline V gene, SGHRS is the CDR1 and YFSETQ is the CDR2. For this chain, trimming is 3 bases at the V end and 4 bases at the J end, and the number of junction bases without a gene match is 2. Counted from cysteine to phenylalanine, this CDR3 has 14 amino acids. CDR3 DNA only is kept here, 42 bases in frame from base 1. The sequence was collected from a man between 25 and 39 years old in good health and CMV-seronegative. Sequencing input: PBMCs. The rearrangement combines TRBV5-1 with TRBJ2-5; 11 junctional bases match TRBD1. CDR3 reads: CASSYGTGGETQYF. The nucleotide sequence is given as TGCGCCAGCAGCTACGGGACAGGGGGAGAGACCCAGTACTTC.